Presented here are 26 T cell receptor beta chains from one specimen sequenced in a study of cytomegalovirus exposure and HLA in healthy donors. The primer mix had 60 Vbeta and 13 Jbeta primers. Profiled with immunoSEQ multiplex PCR; TCRdb holds only in-frame clones, not every one. Of about 100,000 clones in the sample, more than 65% are singletons; the top ten hold around 16%. The sample taken for sequencing was PBMCs. Receptor source: a woman between 18 and 29 years old in good health and CMV-seropositive.

V usage is TRBV6-6 and J usage is TRBJ2-2; 7 bases fit TRBD2. V dropped 7 bases and J dropped 1; count of bases not matched to a gene: 6. The germline V gene has CDR1 MNHNY and CDR2 SVGAGI (reference sequence). The CDR3 totals 15 residues. The chain's CDR3 is CASTDGGMNTGELFF. CDR3 DNA sequence: TGTGCCAGCACGGACGGGGGGATGAACACCGGGGAGCTGTTTTTT.

The chain links TRBV5-6 to TRBJ2-6, with 7 bases identical to TRBD1. This CDR3 is 19 amino acids long. CDR1 is SGHDT, CDR2 YYEEEE, per germline. V gave up 4 bases and J gave up 4 bases; unmatched junction bases: 17. CDR3 sequence reads: CASSQKYRGWGSGANVLTF. The DNA of the CDR3 is TGTGCCAGCAGCCAGAAGTACAGGGGATGGGGATCCGGGGCCAACGTCCTGACTTTC.

The rearrangement uses TRBV6-6 and TRBJ1-5, with a possible D match to TRBD1 (6 bases). CDR1 MNHNY and CDR2 SVGAGI come from the germline V gene (reference sequence). V was shortened by 5 bases and J by 2 bases, with 13 bases between the two germline ends. The CDR3 spans 15 residues. DNA for the CDR3: TGTGCCAGCAGTGGACCGGGGGGGCGCAATCAGCCCCAGCATTTT. It yields the protein CASSGPGGRNQPQHF.

The genes are TRBV28 and TRBJ1-3; perhaps TRBD1 as D (5 bases). The V and J ends lost 2 bases and 1 base respectively, with 6 bases between them. CDR1 is MDHEN, CDR2 SYDVKM, per germline. The CDR3 contains 14 residues. CDR3: CASSLGTSGNTIYF. The CDR3 nucleotides are TGTGCCAGCAGTTTAGGGACTTCTGGAAACACCATATATTTT.

The V gene is TRBV2, the J gene TRBJ2-5, with 10 bases that match TRBD1. The DNA end favors TRBJ2-7, so the J call may be wrong. The CDR3 is 14 amino acids. Germline V lookup: CDR1 SNHLY, CDR2 FYNNEI. The CDR3 DNA reads as TGTGCCAGCAGTGGAGGACAGGGGGCCTACGAGCAGTACTTC. It translates to CASSGGQGAYEQYF.

The V gene is TRBV28, the J gene TRBJ2-7; TRBD2 aligns across 12 bases. This CDR3 comprises 15 residues. Germline values: CDR1 MDHEN, CDR2 SYDVKM. V lost 7 bases and J lost 2; bases outside the gene matches: 6. CDR3 nucleotide sequence: TGTGCCAGCACCCCTAGCGGGAGGGTTCCCTACGAGCAGTACTTC. Translating gives CASTPSGRVPYEQYF.

This clone has only a few counts. V and J are TRBV11-3 and TRBJ2-7; 10 positions match TRBD1. Germline CDR1 SGHNT, CDR2 YENEEA. Trimming removed 1 base from V and 3 bases from J; junction bases left unmatched: 3. The CDR3 has 15 amino acids. CDR3: CASSLGGQGIYEQYF. Here the CDR3 DNA reads TGTGCCAGCAGCTTAGGGGGACAGGGGATCTACGAGCAGTACTTC.

The rearrangement uses TRBV7-3 and TRBJ2-1, with TRBD2 as a possible D gene (5 bases). The CDR3 consists of 14 residues. CDR1 SGHTA and CDR2 FQGTGA come from the germline V gene. Trimming left V 2 bases short and J 3 bases short, with 8 bases between. The CDR3 sequence: CASSLSRDYNEQFF. The CDR3 nucleotides read TGTGCCAGCAGCTTATCCCGGGACTACAATGAGCAGTTCTTC.

J is TRBJ2-3 and V is TRBV29-1; tentative D call: TRBD2 (5 bases). Germline CDR1 SQVTM, CDR2 ANQGSEA. V shed 4 bases and J shed 3 bases, with 20 bases lying between them. The CDR3 is 16 residues long. Here the CDR3 DNA reads TGCAGCGTTGTAAATGGTTTCGGCAGAGGGACAGATACGCAGTATTTT. This gives the protein CSVVNGFGRGTDTQYF.

V usage is TRBV28 and J usage is TRBJ1-1; 7 bases agree with TRBD1. J gave up 2 bases and V 0 bases, and 3 bases lay outside the gene matches. Looked up from germline, CDR1 is MDHEN and CDR2 is SYDVKM. CDR3 length: 15 amino acids. The CDR3 is CASSLWGTVNTEAFF. As DNA, the CDR3 is TGTGCCAGCAGTTTATGGGGGACAGTCAACACTGAAGCTTTCTTT.

The table lists this clone with a few counts. The rearrangement joins TRBV9 to TRBJ2-7; 7 bases match TRBD2. V lost 0 bases, J lost 3 bases, and 3 bases stayed unmatched. The germline CDR1 and CDR2 sequences are SGDLS and YYNGEE. The CDR3 runs 14 residues. The CDR3 DNA reads as TGTGCCAGCAGCGTAGAATTAGCGGGCTACGAGCAGTACTTC. Residues: CASSVELAGYEQYF. The variable domain in full, completed from reference TRBV9 and TRBJ2-7, reads DSGVTQTPKHLITATGQRVTLRCSPRSGDLSVYWYQQSLDQGLQFLIQYYNGEERAKGNILERFSAQQFPDLHSELNLSSLELGDSALYFCASSVELAGYEQYFGPGTRLTVT.

This clone showed up just a few times. This chain joins TRBV27 and TRBJ1-2, with no clear D. The CDR3 loop spans 14 amino acids. Deletions cut 4 bases from V and 6 bases from J, with 15 bases between. Germline V lookup: CDR1 MNHEY, CDR2 SMNVEV (reference sequence). The CDR3 loop reads CASSSSRGWDGYTF. CDR3 nucleotide sequence: TGTGCCAGCAGTTCCTCCCGAGGGTGGGATGGCTACACCTTC.

The J gene is TRBJ1-2, the V gene TRBV29-1, with unresolved D. The CDR3 covers 11 residues. The ends were cut back, 3 bases at V and 3 bases at J, with 5 bases in the middle. Per germline, CDR1 SQVTM and CDR2 ANQGSEA. CDR3 DNA: TGCAGCGTTGAGAGAGACTATGGCTACACCTTC. Its translation: CSVERDYGYTF.

The rearrangement joins TRBV30 to TRBJ2-2; 7 bases line up with TRBD1. Germline V lookup: CDR1 GTSNPN, CDR2 SVGIG (reference sequence). The ends lost 2 bases at V and 5 bases at J; junction bases unmatched: 5. The CDR3 has 14 residues. The CDR3 DNA sequence: TGTGCCTGGAGTAGAAACAGGGGTACCGGGGAGCTGTTTTTT. This encodes CAWSRNRGTGELFF.

The chain joins TRBV30 to TRBJ2-2; possibly TRBD1 for D (7 bases). Germline CDR1 reads GTSNPN; CDR2 reads SVGIG (reference sequence). This CDR3 spans 16 amino acids. The V gene lost 8 bases and the J gene lost 1 base, with 20 bases spanning the gap. The DNA of the CDR3 is TGTGCCGCGGTTCCTCAGGGGGGAATGAACACCGGGGAGCTGTTTTTT. Translating it yields CAAVPQGGMNTGELFF.

For the CDR3, the DNA is TGTGCCAGTAGTGAGAACAGGATCACTAATGAAAAACTGTTTTTT. This encodes CASSENRITNEKLFF. This chain links TRBV19 with TRBJ1-4; tentative D call: TRBD1 (5 bases). V lost 5 bases to trimming and J lost 2 bases, with 12 bases between them. The CDR3 has 15 amino acids. Germline-derived CDR1 and CDR2 are LNHDA and SQIVND (reference sequence).

The chain combines TRBV5-6 with TRBJ2-5, with a tentative D call TRBD2 (6 bases). Trimming cost V 2 bases and J 7 bases, with 6 bases left between them. The CDR3 is 11 amino acids. Germline V lookup: CDR1 SGHDT, CDR2 YYEEEE. CDR3 in amino acids: CASSFGGTQYF. CDR3 in DNA: TGTGCCAGCAGCTTCGGGGGGACCCAGTACTTC. The full variable domain, in which reference TRBV5-6 and TRBJ2-5 provide the parts outside the CDR3, is DAGVTQSPTHLIKTRGQQVTLRCSPKSGHDTVSWYQQALGQGPQFIFQYYEEEERQRGNFPDRFSGHQFPNYSSELNVNALLLGDSALYLCASSFGGTQYFGPGTRLLVL.

A note on this clone: One junction end disagrees with the germline gene, perhaps due to a read error. V gene TRBV28 combines with J gene TRBJ2-7, with D maybe TRBD1 (6 bases). This CDR3 has 15 residues. The germline gives CDR1 MDHEN, CDR2 SYDVKM. In nucleotides, the CDR3 is TGCGCCAGCAGCCAAGGTGGGACACCGGGCGACGAGCAGTACTTC. It encodes CASSQGGTPGDEQYF.

This rearrangement joins TRBV21-1 to TRBJ2-7; no DNA check was done on the table's D call, TRBD1. TRBV21-1 is annotated as a pseudogene. There are 15 residues in the CDR3. The CDR3, as DNA: TGTGCCAGCAGCAAAGAAGGGACAGGGGTTTCCGAGCAGTACTTC. Its protein product is CASSKEGTGVSEQYF.

The chain has TRBV5-1 and TRBJ1-1, with a tentative D call TRBD1 (5 bases). V lost 0 bases and J 6 bases, leaving 12 bases between the germline ends. This CDR3 contains 14 residues. CDR1 is SGHRS and CDR2 is YFSETQ in the germline V gene. In DNA form, the CDR3 reads TGCGCCAGCAGCTTGGTGCAGGGTGGCTCTGAAGCTTTCTTT. Protein product: CASSLVQGGSEAFF.

The V gene is TRBV28, the J gene TRBJ2-1; 13 nucleotides align to TRBD2. Germline CDR1 is MDHEN and CDR2 is SYDVKM. V shed 4 bases and J 10 bases; nucleotides not matched to a gene: 4. The CDR3 is 14 amino acids. The CDR3 protein is CASSSGTSGKEQFF. The DNA of the CDR3 is TGTGCCAGCAGTTCCGGGACTAGCGGGAAAGAGCAGTTCTTC.

This sequence joins TRBV9 and TRBJ2-1; D may be TRBD2 (5 bases). V shed 4 bases and J shed 9 bases, with 20 bases lying between them. In germline, CDR1 is SGDLS, CDR2 YYNGEE. The CDR3 spans 15 residues. CDR3 sequence reads: CASSTTGLHGGEQFF. In nucleotides, the CDR3 is TGTGCCAGCAGCACCACCGGACTCCACGGTGGTGAGCAGTTCTTC.

The chain combines TRBV7-9 with TRBJ1-2, with TRBD1 matching over 8 bases. Germline trimming cut 2 bases from V and 7 bases from J; bases unmatched to any gene: 9. The V gene's germline CDR1 is SEHNR and CDR2 FQNEAQ (reference sequence). The CDR3 totals 15 residues. The CDR3: CASSLPRTGKSGYTF. CDR3 sequence (DNA): TGTGCCAGCAGCTTACCCCGGACAGGGAAGAGTGGCTACACCTTC. Together with reference TRBV7-9 and TRBJ1-2, the CDR3 gives the full variable domain: DTGVSQNPRHKITKRGQNVTFRCDPISEHNRLYWYRQTLGQGPEFLTYFQNEAQLEKSRLLSDRFSAERPKGSFSTLEIQRTEQGDSAMYLCASSLPRTGKSGYTFGSGTRLTVV.

The rearrangement uses TRBV4-2 and TRBJ2-7; 7 bases align to TRBD2. The CDR3 has 15 residues. V lost 4 bases and J lost 2; bases outside the gene matches: 8. Per germline, CDR1 LGHNA and CDR2 YNFKEQ. Here the CDR3 DNA reads TGTGCCAGCAGCCCCCGCGGGAGTGACGCCTACGAGCAGTACTTC. Its protein product is CASSPRGSDAYEQYF.

The chain employs TRBV7-3 and TRBJ2-7, with TRBD2 matching 10 bases. From germline, CDR1 is SGHTA and CDR2 FQGTGA. This CDR3 has 14 amino acids. Trimming took 5 bases from V and 3 from J; bases not matched to a gene: 4. The CDR3 bases are TGTGCCAGCAGCCTTAGCGGGGGGTACTACGAGCAGTACTTC. This gives the protein CASSLSGGYYEQYF.

A word on this clone: Its ends do not fully match the called genes, so a read error is possible. CDR3 residues: CAISQLGKAGSNQPQHF. The CDR3 region has the DNA TGCGCCATCAGTCAACTAGGGAAAGCGGGTAGCAATCAGCCCCAGCATTTT. This rearrangement joins TRBV23-1 to TRBJ1-5; D remains ambiguous. TRBV23-1 is an open reading frame whose function is uncertain. CDR3 length: 17 residues.